What follows are 16 T cell receptor beta chains derived from one specimen sequenced in a study of blood T cells in healthy people across ages. It was with a sample-barcoded 5' primer and a J-beta primer mix that a second PCR of roughly 7 to 12 cycles was run. Using its own MiXCR run on the 5' RACE reads, TCRdb lists one record per CDR3 protein. The sample yields about 1.8 million distinct CDR3 sequences, roughly 52% seen once. The sequenced material came from blood. Receptors originate from a woman aged 40 to 50 in good health.

This rearrangement joins TRBV7-9 to TRBJ1-4; the D is unclear. Deletions cut 5 bases from V and 8 bases from J, with 12 bases between. The CDR3 is made up of 13 amino acids. Germline CDR1 and CDR2: SEHNR and FQNEAQ (reference sequence). CDR3 protein: CASSLRTAEKLFF. The DNA of the CDR3 is TGTGCCAGCAGCCTTAGGACCGCCGAAAAACTGTTTTTT.

This clonotype came up a few times. V and J are TRBV5-1 and TRBJ2-5; 8 positions agree with TRBD2. CDR3 size: 16 residues. The junction had 12 bases not matched to a gene; V was cut back by 4 bases and J by 4 bases. Germline V gene data show CDR1 as SGHRS and CDR2 as YFSETQ. In nucleotides, the CDR3 is TGCGCCAGCAGCCCGTCGGGGGGGATAGGTCCAGAGACCCAGTACTTC. This codes for CASSPSGGIGPETQYF.

This clonotype turned up a few times. The rearrangement uses TRBV5-1 and TRBJ2-1; TRBD1 might be the D (6 bases). The CDR3 sequence is 13 residues long. Trimming took 4 bases from V and 6 from J, leaving 11 bases between them. Germline CDR1 SGHRS, CDR2 YFSETQ. DNA for the CDR3: TGCGCCAGCAGCATCGGACAGACCAATGAGCAGTTCTTC. This codes for CASSIGQTNEQFF.

The chain couples TRBV7-6 to TRBJ1-5, with D hard to call. The germline CDR1 and CDR2 sequences are SGHVS and FNYEAQ. The CDR3 loop spans 17 amino acids. With 1 base removed from V and 0 bases from J, the gap between germline ends came to 13 bases. The CDR3 bases are TGTGCCAGCAGCTTAGGATCGGTTGATCATAGCAATCAGCCCCAGCATTTT. Translated, it gives CASSLGSVDHSNQPQHF. Based on the CDR3 plus reference TRBV7-6 and TRBJ1-5, the full variable domain is GAGVSQSPRYKVTKRGQDVALRCDPISGHVSLYWYRQALGQGPEFLTYFNYEAQQDKSGLPNDRFSAERPEGSISTLTIQRTEQRDSAMYRCASSLGSVDHSNQPQHFGDGTRLSIL.

The table lists this clonotype with a few counts. The rearrangement uses TRBV9 and TRBJ1-2, with D maybe TRBD1 (5 bases). Deletions cut 5 bases from V and 4 bases from J, with 18 bases between. The CDR3 is made up of 15 amino acids. CDR1 and CDR2 from the germline V gene are SGDLS and YYNGEE. CDR3 region: CASRDQGSRGYGYTF. The CDR3 region has the DNA TGTGCCAGCAGAGATCAGGGATCCCGTGGCTATGGCTACACCTTC.

The V gene is TRBV5-1, the J gene TRBJ2-5, with TRBD2 identical over 14 bases. Germline V gives CDR1 SGHRS, CDR2 YFSETQ. V was clipped by 3 bases and J by 4 bases; unmatched bases: 8. The CDR3 spans 17 residues. CDR3 loop: CASSSPGLAGDPETQYF. DNA of the CDR3: TGCGCCAGCAGCTCACCGGGACTAGCGGGGGATCCAGAGACCCAGTACTTC.

The chain links TRBV6-2 or TRBV6-3 to TRBJ1-2, with D possibly TRBD1 on 5 matching bases. The CDR3 runs 16 residues. CDR1 is MNHEY, CDR2 SVGEGT, per germline. Trimming left V 6 bases short and J 2 bases short, with 19 bases between. The CDR3 sequence: CASSLATGRLNYGYTF. DNA for the CDR3: TGTGCCAGCAGCCTCGCGACGGGACGCCTAAACTATGGCTACACCTTC.

This clonotype was recorded a few times. The gene calls are TRBV5-1 and TRBJ1-1, with 8 bases fitting TRBD1. From germline, CDR1 is SGHRS and CDR2 YFSETQ. There are 15 residues in the CDR3. Germline trimming cut 4 bases from V and 1 base from J; bases unmatched to any gene: 6. Here the CDR3 reads CASSLSGTGNTEAFF. CDR3 sequence (DNA): TGCGCCAGCAGCCTATCCGGGACAGGGAACACTGAAGCTTTCTTT. Based on the CDR3 plus reference TRBV5-1 and TRBJ1-1, the full variable domain is KAGVTQTPRYLIKTRGQQVTLSCSPISGHRSVSWYQQTPGQGLQFLFEYFSETQRNKGNFPGRFSGRQFSNSRSEMNVSTLELGDSALYLCASSLSGTGNTEAFFGQGTRLTVV.

The CDR3 reads CASSPKGVGRENEQFF. The CDR3 region has the DNA TGTGCCAGCAGCCCCAAGGGGGTGGGGCGTGAAAATGAGCAGTTCTTC. V usage is TRBV7-6 and J usage is TRBJ2-1, with a possible D match to TRBD1 (6 bases). This CDR3 is 16 amino acids long. Trimming removed 5 bases from V and 7 bases from J, with 21 bases in between. Per germline, CDR1 SGHVS and CDR2 FNYEAQ. The whole variable domain, remainder taken from reference TRBV7-6 and TRBJ2-1, is GAGVSQSPRYKVTKRGQDVALRCDPISGHVSLYWYRQALGQGPEFLTYFNYEAQQDKSGLPNDRFSAERPEGSISTLTIQRTEQRDSAMYRCASSPKGVGRENEQFFGPGTRLTVL.

This clonotype turned up a few times. V gene TRBV20-1 combines with J gene TRBJ2-6; D may be TRBD1 (5 bases). Germline CDR1 DFQATT, CDR2 SNEGSKA (reference sequence). V shed 0 bases and J shed 0 bases, with 18 bases lying between them. The CDR3 totals 19 residues. In DNA, the CDR3 is TGCAGTGCTAGAGATCTGGTGACAGAGTCCCTCTCTGGGGCCAACGTCCTGACTTTC. The encoded protein is CSARDLVTESLSGANVLTF.

The rearrangement joins TRBV6-2 or TRBV6-3 to TRBJ2-5, with D uncertain. The germline CDR1 and CDR2 sequences are MNHEY and SVGEGT. This CDR3 region has 16 residues. Trimming took off 6 bases at V and 1 base at J, with 18 bases between the two ends. CDR3 in DNA: TGTGCCAGCAGAGCCCGGTTGACGGATCGCCAAGAGACCCAGTACTTC. It is translated as CASRARLTDRQETQYF.

The gene calls are TRBV14 and TRBJ2-5; 9 bases are a match to TRBD1. V dropped 1 base and J dropped 11; count of bases not matched to a gene: 11. This CDR3 spans 15 amino acids. Per the germline V gene, CDR1 is SGHDN and CDR2 is FVKESK. The CDR3 DNA sequence: TGTGCCAGCAGCCAAGGAGGGACAGGGAGCTGGAAGCAGTACTTC. This gives the protein CASSQGGTGSWKQYF.

This clonotype has just a few counts. The CDR3 region has the DNA TGTGCCACCAGCAGAGAGAGGGGAGGGGGACTAGCACGAGAGACCCAGTACTTC. Amino acid sequence: CATSRERGGGLARETQYF. This sequence joins TRBV15 and TRBJ2-4; 9 positions match TRBD2. The J call is doubtful: the DNA matches TRBJ2-5 better. This CDR3 contains 18 residues. In germline, CDR1 is LNHNV, CDR2 YYDKDF (reference sequence).

This chain uses TRBV7-2 with TRBJ2-1, with 11 nucleotides matching TRBD1. The CDR3 length is 16 residues. The V gene's germline CDR1 is SGHTA and CDR2 FQGNSA. The V and J ends lost 4 bases and 10 bases, in that order; junction bases with no gene match: 12. The CDR3 reads CASSYGGGQGAKEQFF. CDR3 DNA: TGTGCCAGCAGCTACGGGGGCGGACAGGGGGCGAAGGAGCAGTTCTTC.

The rearrangement uses TRBV7-9 and TRBJ2-1; 12 bases align to TRBD1. V shed 5 bases, J shed 9 bases, and the junction held 5 bases outside the gene matches. Germline CDR1 SEHNR, CDR2 FQNEAQ (reference sequence). The CDR3 has 14 amino acids. CDR3 nucleotides: TGTGCCAGCAGCACGGGACAGGGGGCTGTTGAGCAGTTCTTC. It encodes CASSTGQGAVEQFF.

The chain combines TRBV7-9 with TRBJ1-1, with D possibly being TRBD1 (6 bases). The V gene's germline CDR1 is SEHNR and CDR2 FQNEAQ (reference sequence). V lost 5 bases to trimming and J lost 4 bases, with 23 bases between them. This CDR3 comprises 17 residues. The CDR3 bases are TGTGCCAGCAGCGGAATCCTTCGTCGGGGGCAGGCCACTGAAGCTTTCTTT. The encoded protein is CASSGILRRGQATEAFF.